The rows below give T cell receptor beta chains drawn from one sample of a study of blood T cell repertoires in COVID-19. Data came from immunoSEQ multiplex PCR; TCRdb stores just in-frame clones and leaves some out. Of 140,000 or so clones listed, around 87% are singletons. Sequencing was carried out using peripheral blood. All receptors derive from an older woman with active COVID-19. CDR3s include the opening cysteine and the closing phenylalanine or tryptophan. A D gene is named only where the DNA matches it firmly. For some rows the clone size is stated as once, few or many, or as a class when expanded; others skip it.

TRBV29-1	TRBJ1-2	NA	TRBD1	TGCAGCGTTGAAGGGAGGGGGGACAGGGGCTTTAATGGCTACACCTTC	CSVEGRGDRGFNGYTF
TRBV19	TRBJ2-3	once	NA	TGTGCCAGTAGTATGGGCGGGAACACAGATACGCAGTATTTT	CASSMGGNTDTQYF
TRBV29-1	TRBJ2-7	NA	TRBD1	TGCAGCGTTGAGACCGGGACAGGGGTTTACGAGCAGTACTTC	CSVETGTGVYEQYF
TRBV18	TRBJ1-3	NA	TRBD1	TGTGCCAGCTCACCTCGCCTTAACAGGGGAGACCGAAACACCATATATTTT	CASSPRLNRGDRNTIYF
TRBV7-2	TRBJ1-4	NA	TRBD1	TGTGCCAGCACACTCTACAGGGGTGGAGAAAAACTGTTTTTT	CASTLYRGGEKLFF
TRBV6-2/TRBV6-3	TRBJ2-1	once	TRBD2	TGTGCCAGCAGTTATTGGGGGACTAGCGGGAGGAATCTCCAATCCGTTGAGCAGTTCTTC	CASSYWGTSGRNLQSVEQFF
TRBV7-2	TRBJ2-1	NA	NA	TGTGCCAGCACGGAGGGGGGGGCGCCCTCCTACAATGAGCAGTTCTTC	CASTEGGAPSYNEQFF
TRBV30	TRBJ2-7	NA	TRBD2	TGTGCCTGGAGTCGGCGGGAGAGGGGCTACGAGCAGTACTTC	CAWSRRERGYEQYF
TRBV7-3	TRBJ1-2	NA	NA	TGTGCCAGCAGCTTACGATCAACTATTAACTATGGCTACACCTTC	CASSLRSTINYGYTF
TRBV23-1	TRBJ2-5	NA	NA	TGCGCCACCACCGAACAGGGCCCCCACTTTGGGGCACAAGAGACCCAGTACTTC	CATTEQGPHFGAQETQYF
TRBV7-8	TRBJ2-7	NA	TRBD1	TGTGCCAGCAGTGAGGGACAGGGGGTCTACGAGCAGTACTTC	CASSEGQGVYEQYF
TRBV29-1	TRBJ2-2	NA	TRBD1	TGCAGCGTCGCCGCGGACAGGGGGCAGAGCACCGGGGAGCTGTTTTTT	CSVAADRGQSTGELFF
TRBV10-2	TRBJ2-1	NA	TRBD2	TGCGCCAGCAGTTCCGGGACTAGCTGGAATGAGCAGTTCTTC	CASSSGTSWNEQFF
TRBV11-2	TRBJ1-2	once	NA	TGTGCCAGCAGCTTAGCCGTCGCGAGGGATAACTATGGCTACACCTTC	CASSLAVARDNYGYTF
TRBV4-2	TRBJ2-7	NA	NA	TGTGCCAGCAGCCAAGGACAGCCTCGATTTGAGCAGTACTTC	CASSQGQPRFEQYF